The T cell receptor beta chain described here comes from a study of blood T cell dynamics during melanoma immunotherapy. As for the study in general: First-line therapy was either pembrolizumab or nivolumab with ipilimumab for metastatic melanoma. Study-wide points: Immune-effector CD8+ cells best matched cell-free DNA CDR3 sequences and were most clonal. It remained unknown if the driving T cell clones were melanoma-specific.

Generated by immunoSEQ multiplex PCR, the TCRdb table keeps only in-frame clones and is missing some. The sample yields around 3,500 clones, approximately 96% seen once. The V segment lost 7 bases and the J segment 6 bases; nucleotides outside the gene matches: 9. Germline CDR1 reads SQVTM; CDR2 reads ANQGSEA. The CDR3 loop spans 15 amino acids. As to time point: week 3, after first cycle of checkpoint inhibitor. Apart from two fast progressors, RECIST 1.1 response was judged 12 weeks post-infusion. Note on this clone: The antigen is unknown.

The sequenced sample was effector memory CD8+ T cells from blood, obtained from a patient treated with checkpoint blockade. The chain uses TRBV29-1 and TRBJ2-1; 13 nucleotides match TRBD2. The clonotype comes from a human donor with melanoma. This chain's CDR3 is CSASPGTSGTNEQFF. The CDR3 nucleotides are TGCAGCGCCTCCCCCGGGACTAGCGGGACCAATGAGCAGTTCTTC.